Below are 7 T cell receptor beta chains sequenced from a single sample in a study of cytotoxic CD8 clonotypes in ibrutinib-treated CLL. The method was immunoSEQ multiplex PCR; TCRdb's version includes in-frame clones alone and lacks a portion of them. The sample lists some 170,000 clones, more than 70% occurring once. The sample was PBMCs, taken at disease progression, from a patient treated with ibrutinib. All receptors derive from a human donor with chronic lymphocytic leukemia.

V is TRBV2 and J is TRBJ2-5; no firm D call. Germline lookup yields CDR1 SNHLY and CDR2 FYNNEI. V gave up 7 bases and J gave up 5 bases, with 23 bases separating them. The CDR3 extends over 16 amino acids. The CDR3 region is CASKETSGGVEETQYF. As DNA, the CDR3 is TGTGCCAGCAAAGAGACCTCAGGTGGTGTAGAGGAGACCCAGTACTTC.

The rearrangement joins TRBV6-1 to TRBJ1-1, with D unclear. The CDR3 runs to 14 residues. The V end lost 9 bases, the J end lost 1 base, and 15 bases lay between the germline ends. From germline, CDR1 is MNHNS and CDR2 SASEGT. The CDR3 loop reads CASFHVWENTEAFF. CDR3 sequence (DNA): TGTGCCAGTTTCCACGTATGGGAGAACACTGAAGCTTTCTTT.

The chain links TRBV28 to TRBJ1-3; possible D gene TRBD1, 5 bases. This CDR3 has 14 amino acids. CDR1 and CDR2 from the germline V gene are MDHEN and SYDVKM. V lost 3 bases to trimming and J lost 4 bases, with 10 bases between them. The CDR3 bases are TGTGCCAGCAGTTTGGGGCGTCCCGGAAACACCATATATTTT. It yields the protein CASSLGRPGNTIYF. Full variable domain (rest looked up from reference TRBV28 and TRBJ1-3): DVKVTQSSRYLVKRTGEKVFLECVQDMDHENMFWYRQDPGLGLRLIYFSYDVKMKEKGDIPEGYSVSREKKERFSLILESASTNQTSMYLCASSLGRPGNTIYFGEGSWLTVV.

The chain has TRBV12-5 and TRBJ2-1; maybe TRBD2 (6 bases). V was shortened by 4 bases and J by 7 bases, with 8 bases between the two germline ends. Germline V gene data show CDR1 as LGHNT and CDR2 as FRNRAP. CDR3 length equals 12 residues. CDR3 coding DNA: TGTGCTAGTGGTTATGCGGGAAATGAGCAGTTCTTC. Translated: CASGYAGNEQFF.

The V and J genes are TRBV7-2 and TRBJ2-5; 14 bases fit TRBD2. This CDR3 spans 16 amino acids. Trimming at V came to 5 bases and at J to 5 bases, leaving 7 bases not matched to a gene. Per the germline V gene, CDR1 is SGHTA and CDR2 is FQGNSA. CDR3 residues: CASSRLAGGTGETQYF. DNA for the CDR3: TGTGCCAGCAGCCGACTAGCGGGAGGGACGGGTGAGACCCAGTACTTC.

In its sample, this clone was seen a few times. V gene TRBV19 combines with J gene TRBJ1-4; 7 bases match TRBD1. The CDR3 has 15 amino acids. CDR1 and CDR2 from the germline V gene are LNHDA and SQIVND (reference sequence). V dropped 3 bases and J dropped 0; count of bases not matched to a gene: 1. The CDR3 DNA follows: TGTGCCAGTAGTATGGGGACAGCAACTAATGAAAAACTGTTTTTT. This codes for CASSMGTATNEKLFF.

The chain has TRBV30 and TRBJ2-7, with unresolved D. V was cut by 8 bases and J by 3 bases, with 14 bases left in between. Germline-derived CDR1 and CDR2 are GTSNPN and SVGIG (reference sequence). This CDR3 comprises 12 residues. CDR3 sequence (DNA): TGTGCCGGGATCGACTCGAACTACGAGCAGTACTTC. Its protein product is CAGIDSNYEQYF.